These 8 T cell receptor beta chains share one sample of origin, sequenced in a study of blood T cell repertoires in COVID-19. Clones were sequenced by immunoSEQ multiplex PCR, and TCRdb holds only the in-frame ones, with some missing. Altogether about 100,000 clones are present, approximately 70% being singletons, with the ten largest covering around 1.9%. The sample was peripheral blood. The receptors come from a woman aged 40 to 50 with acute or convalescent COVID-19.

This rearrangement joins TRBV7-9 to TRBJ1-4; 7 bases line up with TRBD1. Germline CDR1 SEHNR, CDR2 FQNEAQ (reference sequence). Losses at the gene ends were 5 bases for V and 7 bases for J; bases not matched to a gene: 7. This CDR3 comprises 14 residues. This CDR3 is CASSGQDRFEKLFF. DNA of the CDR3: TGTGCCAGCAGCGGACAGGATAGGTTTGAAAAACTGTTTTTT. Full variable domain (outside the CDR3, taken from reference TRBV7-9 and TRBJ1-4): DTGVSQNPRHKITKRGQNVTFRCDPISEHNRLYWYRQTLGQGPEFLTYFQNEAQLEKSRLLSDRFSAERPKGSFSTLEIQRTEQGDSAMYLCASSGQDRFEKLFFGSGTQLSVL.

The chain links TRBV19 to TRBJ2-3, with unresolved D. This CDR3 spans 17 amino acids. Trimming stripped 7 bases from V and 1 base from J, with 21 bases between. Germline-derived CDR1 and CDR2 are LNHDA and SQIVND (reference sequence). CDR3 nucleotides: TGTGCCAGTACTAGAAGGCCCTCGGTTGCTCGCACAGATACGCAGTATTTT. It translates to CASTRRPSVARTDTQYF.

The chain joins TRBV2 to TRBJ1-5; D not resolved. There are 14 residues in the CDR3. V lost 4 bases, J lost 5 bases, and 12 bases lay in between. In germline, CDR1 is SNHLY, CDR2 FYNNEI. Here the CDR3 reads CASSANFKDQPQHF. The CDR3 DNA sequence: TGTGCCAGCAGTGCCAACTTTAAAGATCAGCCCCAGCATTTT. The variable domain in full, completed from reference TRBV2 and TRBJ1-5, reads EPEVTQTPSHQVTQMGQEVILRCVPISNHLYFYWYRQILGQKVEFLVSFYNNEISEKSEIFDDQFSVERPDGSNFTLKIRSTKLEDSAMYFCASSANFKDQPQHFGDGTRLSIL.

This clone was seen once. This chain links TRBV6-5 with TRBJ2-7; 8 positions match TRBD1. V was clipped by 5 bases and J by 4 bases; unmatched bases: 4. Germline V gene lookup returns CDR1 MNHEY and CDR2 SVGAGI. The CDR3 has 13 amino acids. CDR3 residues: CASSLGTGYEQYF. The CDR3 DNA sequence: TGTGCCAGCAGTCTCGGGACAGGTTACGAGCAGTACTTC.

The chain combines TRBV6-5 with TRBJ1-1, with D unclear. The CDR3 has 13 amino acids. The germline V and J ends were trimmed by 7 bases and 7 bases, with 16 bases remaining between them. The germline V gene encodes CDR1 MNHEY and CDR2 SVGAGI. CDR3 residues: CASTTPGTYEAFF. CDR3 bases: TGTGCCAGCACCACTCCGGGAACCTATGAAGCTTTCTTT.

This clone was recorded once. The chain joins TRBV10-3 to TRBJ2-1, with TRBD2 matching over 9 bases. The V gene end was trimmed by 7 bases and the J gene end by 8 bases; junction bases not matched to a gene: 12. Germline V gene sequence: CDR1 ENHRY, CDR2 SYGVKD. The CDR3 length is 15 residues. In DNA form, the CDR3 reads TGTGCCATCACGACGGGAGCGGGGGGCGGCGATGAGCAGTTCTTC. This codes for CAITTGAGGGDEQFF.

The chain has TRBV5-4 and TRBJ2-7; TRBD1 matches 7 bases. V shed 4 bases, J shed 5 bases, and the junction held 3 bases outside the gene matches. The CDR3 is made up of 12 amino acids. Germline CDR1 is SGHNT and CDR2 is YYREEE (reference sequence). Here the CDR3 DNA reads TGTGCCAGCAGCGAAACAGGGGACGAGCAGTACTTC. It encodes CASSETGDEQYF.

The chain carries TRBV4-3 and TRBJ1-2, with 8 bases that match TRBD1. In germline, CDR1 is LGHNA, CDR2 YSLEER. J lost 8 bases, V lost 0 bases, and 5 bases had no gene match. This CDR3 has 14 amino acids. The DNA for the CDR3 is TGCGCCAGCAGCCAAGATTCAGGGGGCGTGGGCTACACCTTC. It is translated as CASSQDSGGVGYTF.